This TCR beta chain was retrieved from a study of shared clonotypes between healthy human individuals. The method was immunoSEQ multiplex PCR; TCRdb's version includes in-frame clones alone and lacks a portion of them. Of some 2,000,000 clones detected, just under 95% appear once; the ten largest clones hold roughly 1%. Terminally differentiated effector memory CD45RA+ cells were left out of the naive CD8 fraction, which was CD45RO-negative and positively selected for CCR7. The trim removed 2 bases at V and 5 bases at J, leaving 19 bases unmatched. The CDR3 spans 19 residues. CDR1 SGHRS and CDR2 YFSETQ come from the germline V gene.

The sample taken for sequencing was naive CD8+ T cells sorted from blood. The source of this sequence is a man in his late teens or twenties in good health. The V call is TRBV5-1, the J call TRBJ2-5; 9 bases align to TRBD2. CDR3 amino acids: CASSLVTDGSGRGWETQYF. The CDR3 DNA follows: TGCGCCAGCAGCTTAGTGACGGATGGTAGCGGGAGAGGTTGGGAGACCCAGTACTTC.